These 18 T cell receptor beta chains share one sample of origin, sequenced in a study of T-cell memory formation after mild COVID-19. Via MiXCR, TCRdb re-called the 5' RACE reads, giving one row per CDR3 protein. The sample lists hundreds of thousands of distinct CDR3 sequences, about 20% occurring once. Sequenced: PBMCs or a T cell subset sorted from them (not recorded which). The receptors here all came from an adult woman who had mild COVID-19 (a few samples of this study predate the infection). Cell type and time point are not known.

This clonotype was seen many times. The chain has TRBV6-5 and TRBJ1-1, with D unclear. Trimming left V 2 bases short and J 1 base short, with 2 bases between. In germline, CDR1 is MNHEY, CDR2 SVGAGI. The CDR3 loop spans 12 amino acids. The CDR3 sequence: CASSYRNTEAFF. The DNA of the CDR3 is TGTGCCAGCAGTTACAGGAACACTGAAGCTTTCTTT.

The chain has TRBV7-9 and TRBJ2-7; a possible D gene is TRBD1 (5 bases). Looked up from germline, CDR1 is SEHNR and CDR2 is FQNEAQ (reference sequence). The CDR3 length is 13 residues. The V end lost 6 bases, the J end lost 6 bases, and 15 bases lay between the germline ends. The chain's CDR3 is CASRTGPQGEQYF. For the CDR3, the DNA is TGTGCCAGCAGGACCGGACCCCAGGGCGAGCAGTACTTC.

The gene calls are TRBV30 and TRBJ2-1; D is uncertain. CDR3 length: 13 residues. Germline CDR1 reads GTSNPN; CDR2 reads SVGIG (reference sequence). V dropped 1 base and J dropped 10 bases, with 14 bases sitting between them. CDR3 region: CAWSGIALREQFF. CDR3 sequence (DNA): TGTGCCTGGAGTGGGATTGCCCTAAGGGAGCAGTTCTTC.

The V call is TRBV6-6, the J call TRBJ2-2, with 9 bases matching TRBD2. The junction had 5 bases not matched to a gene; V was cut back by 4 bases and J by 2 bases. CDR1 is MNHNY, CDR2 SVGAGI, per germline (reference sequence). This CDR3 has 16 residues. CDR3 DNA: TGTGCCAGCAGTTTCCTTAGCGGGGGTAACACCGGGGAGCTGTTTTTT. Translation: CASSFLSGGNTGELFF.

This sequence joins TRBV30 and TRBJ1-5; D is uncertain. The CDR3 is made up of 13 amino acids. V was pared by 2 bases and J by 3 bases, with 8 bases between. Germline V gene data show CDR1 as GTSNPN and CDR2 as SVGIG (reference sequence). CDR3 amino acids: CAWSTRLNQPQHF. The DNA of the CDR3 is TGTGCCTGGAGTACAAGGCTCAATCAGCCCCAGCATTTT.

This clonotype was seen a handful of times. The rearrangement joins TRBV5-1 to TRBJ2-5; D is possibly TRBD2 (6 bases). The CDR3 sequence is 14 residues long. Trimming cost V 6 bases and J 1 base, with 13 bases left between them. Germline V gene lookup returns CDR1 SGHRS and CDR2 YFSETQ. The CDR3: CASTHRTTQETQYF. In DNA form, the CDR3 reads TGCGCCAGCACGCATCGGACTACCCAAGAGACCCAGTACTTC.

This clonotype has just a few counts. The V and J genes are TRBV9 and TRBJ2-3; 11 nucleotides match TRBD2. Germline trimming cut 4 bases from V and 0 bases from J; bases unmatched to any gene: 10. This CDR3 comprises 18 residues. The V gene's germline CDR1 is SGDLS and CDR2 YYNGEE. The CDR3 is CASSPISGTSGSTDTQYF. Written as DNA, the CDR3 is TGTGCCAGCAGCCCGATTAGTGGGACTAGCGGAAGCACAGATACGCAGTATTTT.

The rearrangement uses TRBV20-1 and TRBJ1-1, with D possibly TRBD1 on 6 matching bases. Germline V gene lookup returns CDR1 DFQATT and CDR2 SNEGSKA (reference sequence). The CDR3 spans 13 residues. The V end lost 0 bases, the J end lost 6 bases, and 11 bases lay between the germline ends. CDR3 sequence: CSAREQGVPEAFF. CDR3 DNA sequence: TGCAGTGCTAGAGAACAGGGCGTCCCTGAAGCTTTCTTT.

This chain links TRBV30 with TRBJ2-7; possibly TRBD2 for D (6 bases). The CDR3 is 16 residues long. Germline CDR1 GTSNPN, CDR2 SVGIG (reference sequence). V was shortened by 1 base and J by 4 bases, with 20 bases between the two germline ends. In DNA form, the CDR3 reads TGTGCCTGGAGTGCCCCGGGAGTTCTGGGAGCGTACGAGCAGTACTTC. Amino acids: CAWSAPGVLGAYEQYF.

This clonotype was detected ten times or more. The rearrangement links TRBV7-2 to TRBJ2-7; 7 nucleotides align to TRBD2. CDR3 size: 16 residues. The trim removed 3 bases at V and 0 bases at J, leaving 8 bases unmatched. Germline assignment: CDR1 SGHTA and CDR2 FQGNSA. CDR3 protein: CASSLAIAGASYEQYF. As DNA, the CDR3 is TGTGCCAGCAGCTTGGCCATAGCGGGCGCCTCCTACGAGCAGTACTTC. The whole variable domain, remainder taken from reference TRBV7-2 and TRBJ2-7, is GAGVSQSPSNKVTEKGKDVELRCDPISGHTALYWYRQSLGQGLEFLIYFQGNSAPDKSGLPSDRFSAERTGGSVSTLTIQRTQQEDSAVYLCASSLAIAGASYEQYFGPGTRLTVT.

This clonotype occurred many times. The chain employs TRBV24-1 and TRBJ1-1, with D hard to call. In germline, CDR1 is KGHDR, CDR2 SFDVKD. V lost 3 bases and J lost 1, with 5 bases in between. The length of the CDR3 is 13 residues. In nucleotides, the CDR3 is TGTGCCACCAGTGATGTGACGAACACTGAAGCTTTCTTT. It encodes CATSDVTNTEAFF.

This clonotype came up many times. The J gene is TRBJ2-3, the V gene TRBV12-3 or TRBV12-4; TRBD1 is a possible D gene (6 bases). Trimming stripped 7 bases from V and 2 bases from J, with 16 bases between. CDR3 length equals 15 residues. The CDR3 protein is CASTLDSSFTDTQYF. In DNA form, the CDR3 reads TGTGCCAGCACCCTGGACAGCTCTTTCACAGATACGCAGTATTTT.

This chain links TRBV13 with TRBJ2-1; D may be TRBD1 (6 bases). Germline V gene data show CDR1 as PRHDT and CDR2 as FYEKMQ (reference sequence). Trimming removed 5 bases at V and 8 bases at J, with 10 bases between. CDR3 size: 12 residues. The CDR3 sequence: CASSPWGHEQFF. CDR3 nucleotides: TGTGCCAGCAGCCCCTGGGGGCATGAGCAGTTCTTC.

J is TRBJ2-7 and V is TRBV19; D is unclear. Trimming shortened V by 5 bases and J by 3 bases, and 8 bases separated the two germline ends. The CDR3 sequence is 12 residues long. CDR1 is LNHDA and CDR2 is SQIVND in the germline V gene (reference sequence). The CDR3 DNA reads TGTGCCAGTAGTGGAACATACTACGAGCAGTACTTC. Its translation: CASSGTYYEQYF.

A few counts support this clonotype. This chain joins TRBV5-6 and TRBJ1-1; D unclear. The CDR3 has 16 amino acids. Germline CDR1 and CDR2: SGHDT and YYEEEE. V dropped 0 bases and J dropped 2 bases, with 14 bases sitting between them. The CDR3 region has the DNA TGTGCCAGCAGCTTGGCGTTTGGGTGGGTAAACACTGAAGCTTTCTTT. Its translation is CASSLAFGWVNTEAFF.

In its sample, this clonotype was seen a few times. J is TRBJ2-3 and V is TRBV7-9; 9 positions match TRBD2. V lost 5 bases and J lost 5; bases outside the gene matches: 11. This CDR3 is 16 amino acids long. Germline V gene lookup returns CDR1 SEHNR and CDR2 FQNEAQ (reference sequence). The CDR3 DNA is TGTGCCAGCAGCCCTCCTCTAGCGGGAAGGGTAGATACGCAGTATTTT. It is translated as CASSPPLAGRVDTQYF.

The chain employs TRBV5-4 and TRBJ2-7; a weak D match, TRBD1 (5 bases). V lost 0 bases and J lost 6, with 16 bases in between. Germline V gene data show CDR1 as SGHNT and CDR2 as YYREEE (reference sequence). The CDR3 covers 15 residues. CDR3 nucleotides: TGTGCCAGCAGCTTGGCTCAGGGATCAATTACCGAGCAGTACTTC. It yields the protein CASSLAQGSITEQYF.

This clonotype was seen ten or more times. The rearrangement joins TRBV3-1 to TRBJ2-5; D may be TRBD2 (5 bases). In germline, CDR1 is LGHDT, CDR2 YNNKEL (reference sequence). The ends were cut back, 2 bases at V and 10 bases at J, with 11 bases in the middle. The CDR3 length is 12 residues. The CDR3 DNA reads TGTGCCAGCAGCCAATCGATCCGGGGCCAGTACTTC. Translated, it gives CASSQSIRGQYF.